The TCR beta chain under discussion was sequenced for a study of identical twins. This clonotype showed up many times. Template switching (which added a universal primer site) was used, and cDNA carried unique molecular identifiers. MiXCR was run by TCRdb on the 5' RACE reads, yielding one entry per CDR3 protein. The sample has around 220,000 distinct CDR3 sequences; roughly a tenth are singletons. The sequence came from a man aged 50 to 59 in good health. Specimen: memory T cells sorted from blood.

The CDR3 DNA is TGCAGCGTTAATACCTTATCCTACGAGCAGTACTTC. It specifies CSVNTLSYEQYF. This chain connects TRBV29-1 to TRBJ2-7; D is uncertain. V shed 5 bases and J shed 1 base, with 9 bases lying between them. CDR1 is SQVTM and CDR2 is ANQGSEA in the germline V gene. CDR3 length equals 12 residues.